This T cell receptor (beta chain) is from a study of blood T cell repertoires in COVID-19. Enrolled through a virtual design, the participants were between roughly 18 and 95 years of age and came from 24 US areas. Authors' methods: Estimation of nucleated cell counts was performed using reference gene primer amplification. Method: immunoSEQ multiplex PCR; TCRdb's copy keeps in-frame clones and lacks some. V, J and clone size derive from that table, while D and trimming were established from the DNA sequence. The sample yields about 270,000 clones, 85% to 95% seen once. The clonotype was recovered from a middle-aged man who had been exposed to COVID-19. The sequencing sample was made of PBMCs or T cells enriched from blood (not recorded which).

The CDR3 is CASSQATRSGPYEQYF. Here the CDR3 DNA reads TGTGCCAGCAGCCAGGCGACTAGATCGGGCCCCTACGAGCAGTACTTC. This chain uses TRBV3-1 (or the pseudogene TRBV3-2) with TRBJ2-7, with a possible D match to TRBD2 (6 bases). The CDR3 contains 16 residues. Germline V CDR1 and CDR2: LGHDT, YNNKEL (reference sequence). V was clipped by 3 bases and J by 2 bases, with 17 bases between them.